Shown below are 3 T cell receptor beta chains from a single sample sequenced in a study of T cells in narcolepsy. Produced via immunoSEQ multiplex PCR; TCRdb's table is partial and in-frame only. Of about 29,000 clones detected, 87% appear once; the ten largest clones hold around 1%. Sequenced: memory (CD45RA-) CD4+ T cells from blood. The source is a human donor in good health.

The chain carries TRBV11-2 and TRBJ1-1; tentative D call: TRBD1 (5 bases). Germline V lookup: CDR1 SGHAT, CDR2 FQNNGV. The CDR3 spans 14 residues. Trimming left V 1 base short and J 9 bases short, with 15 bases between. The CDR3 DNA sequence: TGTGCCAGCAGCTTAGTCCCTGACAGTTCTAAAGCTTTCTTT. It encodes CASSLVPDSSKAFF.

This sequence joins TRBV28 and TRBJ1-1; D is perhaps TRBD1 (5 bases). Germline CDR1 reads MDHEN; CDR2 reads SYDVKM. V was trimmed by 6 bases and J by 1 base, leaving 9 bases between them. The CDR3 contains 13 residues. CDR3 protein: CASSVQANTEAFF. The CDR3 coding sequence is TGTGCCAGCAGCGTACAGGCGAACACTGAAGCTTTCTTT. Filled out from reference TRBV28 and TRBJ1-1, the complete variable domain reads DVKVTQSSRYLVKRTGEKVFLECVQDMDHENMFWYRQDPGLGLRLIYFSYDVKMKEKGDIPEGYSVSREKKERFSLILESASTNQTSMYLCASSVQANTEAFFGQGTRLTVV.

A single count supports this clone. The V and J genes are TRBV28 and TRBJ2-5; no firm D call. The end of the DNA is better explained by TRBJ2-7, so the J call may be wrong. This CDR3 is built from 14 residues. CDR1 MDHEN and CDR2 SYDVKM come from the germline V gene. CDR3 nucleotides: TGTGCCAGCAGCCCCAACTACCTCTCCTACGAGCAGTACTTC. The encoded protein is CASSPNYLSYEQYF.